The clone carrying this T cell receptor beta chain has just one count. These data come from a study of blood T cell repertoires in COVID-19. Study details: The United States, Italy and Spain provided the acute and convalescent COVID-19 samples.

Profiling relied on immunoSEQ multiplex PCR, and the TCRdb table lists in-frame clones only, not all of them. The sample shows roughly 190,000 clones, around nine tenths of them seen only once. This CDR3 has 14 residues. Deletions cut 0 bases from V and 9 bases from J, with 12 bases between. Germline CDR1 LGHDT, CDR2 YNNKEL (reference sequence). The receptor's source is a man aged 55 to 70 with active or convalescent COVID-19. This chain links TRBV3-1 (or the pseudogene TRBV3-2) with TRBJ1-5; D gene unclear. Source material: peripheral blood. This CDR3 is CASSQDSTLRPQHF. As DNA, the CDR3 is TGTGCCAGCAGCCAAGATAGTACTCTCCGGCCCCAGCATTTT.